A selection of T cell receptor beta chains follows, all from one sample in a study of T cell changes during pregnancy in multiple sclerosis. TCRdb keeps only in-frame clones here, not all; method: immunoSEQ multiplex PCR. The repertoire includes over 60,000 clones, around 92% of them detected once, and around 0.7% sits in the top ten. The sample in question was peripheral blood, obtained in the third trimester of pregnancy. The receptor set was obtained from a female donor in good health, enrolled as a control in a pregnancy study. CDR3s include the opening cysteine and the closing phenylalanine or tryptophan. Size tells how often a clone was seen (once, few, many) or the class of an expanded clone, and some rows leave it out.

15 once TRBV4-3 CASSQDVPSGYGYTF
17 - TRBV6-1 CASSEVGWGGVGREAFF
17 few TRBV18 CASSLSRTGGINSPLHF
12 once TRBV7-6 CASSRDGAEAFF
13 - TRBV6-5 CASSDPGGQPQHF
16 once TRBV27 CASSLIAAIPYNEQFF
16 - TRBV7-2 CASSPALGRKVNTQYF
13 - TRBV11-2 CASSLGLAGEQYF
13 - TRBV6-5 CASSYGLSYEQYF
17 - TRBV27 CASSPLGQGSYNSPLHF
14 - TRBV19 CASSRGQGGTEAFF
14 - TRBV6-6 CASRLAGGPGELFF
15 - TRBV5-5 CASSLQPDRNTEAFF
14 once TRBV11-2 CASSLGPSGYEQYF
15 - TRBV7-6 CASSHRDRGETPLHF
15 - TRBV6-5 CASSYWTGTNEKLFF
12 - TRBV10-2 CASKAAGDTQYF
13 - TRBV7-2 CASSPSGDGGYTF
14 - TRBV5-1 CASSLTSPQNEQFF
15 - TRBV5-4 CASALGGQGVETQYF
15 - TRBV19 CASSSPGQISYEQYF
14 - TRBV2 CASSQDRGYQPQHF
15 - TRBV27 CASSRQGRSNYGYTF
17 - TRBV7-8 CASSFLRPGLQGGEAFF
14 once TRBV5-1 CASSRGGSVEKLFF
10 few TRBV30 CAWPRVEAFF
14 - TRBV6-6 CASSDSGVRQPQHF
13 - TRBV6-1 CASSEGQNYGYTF
13 once TRBV7-6 CASSLGGKNEQFF
14 once TRBV11-2 CASSLGQGGAGYTF
18 - TRBV6-4 CASSDPPRGRRVNYGYTF
15 - TRBV7-8 CASSLNYGGVTEAFF
14 - TRBV18 CASSPSQGNQPQHF
13 - TRBV6-4 CASSPRANTEAFF
14 - TRBV11-3 CASSLTGQSYEQYF
17 - TRBV9 CASSVGGTGPNTGELFF